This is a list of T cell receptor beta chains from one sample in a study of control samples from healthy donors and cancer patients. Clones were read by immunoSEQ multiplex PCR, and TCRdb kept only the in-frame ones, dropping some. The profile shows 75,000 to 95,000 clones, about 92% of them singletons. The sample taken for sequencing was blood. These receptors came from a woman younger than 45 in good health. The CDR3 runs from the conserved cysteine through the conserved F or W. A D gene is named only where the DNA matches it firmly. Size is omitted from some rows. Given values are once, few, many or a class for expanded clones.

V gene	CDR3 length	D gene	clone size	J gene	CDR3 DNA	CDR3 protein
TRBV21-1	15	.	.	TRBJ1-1	TGTGCCAGCAGCAAAGCGCCGGACATGAACACTGAAGCTTTCTTT	CASSKAPDMNTEAFF
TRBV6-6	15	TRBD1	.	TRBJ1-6	TGTGCCACCAAGCCGGGGGACAGAGTTTACTCACCCCTCCACTTT	CATKPGDRVYSPLHF
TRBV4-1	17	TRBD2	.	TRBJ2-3	TGCGCCAGCAGCTGGCTAGCGGGGGGGCTCGGCACAGATACGCAGTATTTT	CASSWLAGGLGTDTQYF
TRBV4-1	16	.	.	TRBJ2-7	TGCGCCAGCAGCCAAGGATCCCCTATGGGTATCTACGAGCAGTACTTC	CASSQGSPMGIYEQYF
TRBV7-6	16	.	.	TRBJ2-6	TGTGCCAGCAGCTCCCGGCAGGGAGCTGGGGCCAACGTCCTGACTTTC	CASSSRQGAGANVLTF
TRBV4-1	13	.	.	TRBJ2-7	TGCGCCAGCAGCCAACAAGACAGCTACGAGCAGTACTTC	CASSQQDSYEQYF
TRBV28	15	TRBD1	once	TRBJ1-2	TGTGCCAGCAGTTTGAGAGACAGGGGGGCCTATGGCTACACCTTC	CASSLRDRGAYGYTF
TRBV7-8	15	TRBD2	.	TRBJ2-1	TGTGCCAGCAGCTTAGTAAGCGGGGGGTCTACGGAGCAGTTCTTC	CASSLVSGGSTEQFF
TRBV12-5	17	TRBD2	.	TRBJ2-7	TGTGCTAGTGGTTTGGCCTATCTAGCGGGAGGGCCCTACGAGCAGTACTTC	CASGLAYLAGGPYEQYF
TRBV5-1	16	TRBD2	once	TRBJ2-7	TGCGCCAGCAGCTGGGATCCAACTAGCGGGAGTGACGAGCAGTACTTC	CASSWDPTSGSDEQYF
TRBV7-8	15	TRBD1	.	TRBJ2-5	TGTGCCAGCAGCTTAAACGACAGGGGGCGAGAGACCCAGTACTTC	CASSLNDRGRETQYF
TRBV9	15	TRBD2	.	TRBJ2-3	TGTGCCAGCAGCGTTAGCGGGAGGGGAATAGATACGCAGTATTTT	CASSVSGRGIDTQYF
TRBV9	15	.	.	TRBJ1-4	TGTGCCAGCAGCCAACAGGGCACGGCTAATGAAAAACTGTTTTTT	CASSQQGTANEKLFF
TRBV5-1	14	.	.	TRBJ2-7	TGCGCCAGCAGCTTGGAACCCATTCGGGACGAGCAGTACTTC	CASSLEPIRDEQYF
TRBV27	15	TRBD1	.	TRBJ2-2	TGTGCCAGCAGTGACTGGGGGACAGGGTCCGGGGAGCTGTTTTTT	CASSDWGTGSGELFF
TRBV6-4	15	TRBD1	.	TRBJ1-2	TGTGCCAGCAGTGACTCGGACAGGGAGGGGGATGGCTACACCTTC	CASSDSDREGDGYTF
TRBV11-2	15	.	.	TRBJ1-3	TGTGCCAGCAGCTCACAGTGGCTCTCTGGAAACACCATATATTTT	CASSSQWLSGNTIYF
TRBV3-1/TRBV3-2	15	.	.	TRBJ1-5	TGTGCCAGCAGCCTTAGTAACCTAAGGGATCAGCCCCAGCATTTT	CASSLSNLRDQPQHF
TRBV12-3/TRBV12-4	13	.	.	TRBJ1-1	TGTGCCAGCAGTTTAGGGCTGCGGGCCGTAGCTTTCTTT	CASSLGLRAVAFF
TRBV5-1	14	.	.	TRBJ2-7	TGCGCCAGCAGCTCCGACAGTTCTCGATACGAGCAGTACTTC	CASSSDSSRYEQYF
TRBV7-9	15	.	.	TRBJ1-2	TGTGCCAGCAGTTCTACAGCTACAGGGCTCTATGGCTACACCTTC	CASSSTATGLYGYTF
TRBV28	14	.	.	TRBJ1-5	TGTGCCAGCAGCCAGGGTAATAGCAATCAGCCCCAGCATTTT	CASSQGNSNQPQHF
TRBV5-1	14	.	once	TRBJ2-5	TGCGCCAGCAGCTTGGCTGGGGGCCCGAAGACCCAGTACTTC	CASSLAGGPKTQYF
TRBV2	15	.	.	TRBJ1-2	TGTGCCAGCAGCGGGGAAGGGACAAACTACTATGGCTACACCTTC	CASSGEGTNYYGYTF
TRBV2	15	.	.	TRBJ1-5	TGTGCCAGCAGTGTAGGGACGATAAGCAATCAGCCCCAGCATTTT	CASSVGTISNQPQHF
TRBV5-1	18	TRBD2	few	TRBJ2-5	TGCGCCAGCAGCTTGGCCGGGACTAGTAGGATGTCCGGTGAGACCCAGTACTTC	CASSLAGTSRMSGETQYF
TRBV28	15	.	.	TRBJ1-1	TGTGCCAGCAGTTTTTACAAGATTCCTAGCACTGAAGCTTTCTTT	CASSFYKIPSTEAFF
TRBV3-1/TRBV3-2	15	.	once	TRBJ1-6	TGTGCCAGCAGCCAACGACAGAACTATAATTCACCCCTCCACTTT	CASSQRQNYNSPLHF
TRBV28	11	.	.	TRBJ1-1	TGTGCCAGCAGTTTCGAAGCTGAAGCTTTCTTT	CASSFEAEAFF
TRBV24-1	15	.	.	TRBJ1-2	TGTGCCACCAGTGATCCGGTTGAGGGGATCTATGGCTACACCTTC	CATSDPVEGIYGYTF
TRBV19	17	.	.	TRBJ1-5	TGTGCCAGTAGTGGGAGACTTGGGGCGAATAGCAATCAGCCCCAGCATTTT	CASSGRLGANSNQPQHF